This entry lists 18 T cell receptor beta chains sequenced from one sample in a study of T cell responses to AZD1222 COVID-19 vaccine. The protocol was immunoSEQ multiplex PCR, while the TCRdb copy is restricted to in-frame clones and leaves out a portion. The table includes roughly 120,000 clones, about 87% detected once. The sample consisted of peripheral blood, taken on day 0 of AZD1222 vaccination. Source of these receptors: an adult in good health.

CDR3 coding DNA: TGCGCCAGCAGCTTGGAGACTTTAGACTATGGCTACACCTTC. It yields the protein CASSLETLDYGYTF. The V gene is TRBV5-1, the J gene TRBJ1-2; no reliable D call. V shed 0 bases and J shed 3 bases, with 9 bases lying between them. Germline V gene data show CDR1 as SGHRS and CDR2 as YFSETQ. The CDR3 spans 14 residues. The complete variable domain, with remaining parts taken from reference TRBV5-1 and TRBJ1-2, reads KAGVTQTPRYLIKTRGQQVTLSCSPISGHRSVSWYQQTPGQGLQFLFEYFSETQRNKGNFPGRFSGRQFSNSRSEMNVSTLELGDSALYLCASSLETLDYGYTFGSGTRLTVV.

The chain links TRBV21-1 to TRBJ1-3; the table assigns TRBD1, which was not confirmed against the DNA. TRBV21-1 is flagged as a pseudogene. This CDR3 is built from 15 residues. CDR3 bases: TGTGCCAGCGGGGACCAGGGGCCATCCGGAAACACCATATATTTT. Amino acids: CASGDQGPSGNTIYF.

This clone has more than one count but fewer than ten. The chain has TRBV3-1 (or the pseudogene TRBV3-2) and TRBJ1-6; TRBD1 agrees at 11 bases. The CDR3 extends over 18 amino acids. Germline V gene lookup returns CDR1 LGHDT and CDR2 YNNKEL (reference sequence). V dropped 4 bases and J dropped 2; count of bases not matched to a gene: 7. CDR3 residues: CASSPAPGQGAYNSPLHF. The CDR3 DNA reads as TGTGCCAGCAGCCCGGCACCGGGACAGGGGGCCTATAATTCACCCCTCCACTTT.

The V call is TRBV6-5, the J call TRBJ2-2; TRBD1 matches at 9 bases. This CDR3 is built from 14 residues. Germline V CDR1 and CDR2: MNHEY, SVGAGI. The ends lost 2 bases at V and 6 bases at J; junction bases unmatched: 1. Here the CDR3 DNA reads TGTGCCAGCAGTTACGACAGGGGGGCCGGGGAGCTGTTTTTT. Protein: CASSYDRGAGELFF.

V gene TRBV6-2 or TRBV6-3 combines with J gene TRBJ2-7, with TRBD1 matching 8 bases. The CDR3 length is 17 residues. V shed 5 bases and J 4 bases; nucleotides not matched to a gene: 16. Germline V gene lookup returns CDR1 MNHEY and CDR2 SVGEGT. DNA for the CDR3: TGTGCCAGCAGTCTCCGAAACAACAGGGGGATGGGGTACGAGCAGTACTTC. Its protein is CASSLRNNRGMGYEQYF.

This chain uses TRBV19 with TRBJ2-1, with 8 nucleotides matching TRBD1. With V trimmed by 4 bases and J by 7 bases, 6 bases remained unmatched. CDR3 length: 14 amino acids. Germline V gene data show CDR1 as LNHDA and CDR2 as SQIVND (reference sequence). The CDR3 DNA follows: TGTGCCAGTAGTACTCGGACAGGGATGAATGAGCAGTTCTTC. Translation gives CASSTRTGMNEQFF.

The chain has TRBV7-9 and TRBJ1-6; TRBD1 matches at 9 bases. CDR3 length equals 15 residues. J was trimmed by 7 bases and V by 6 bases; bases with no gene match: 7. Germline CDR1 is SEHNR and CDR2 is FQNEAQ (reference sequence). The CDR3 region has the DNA TGTGCCAGCAGTACCCGCGGGACAGGGAATTCACCCCTCCACTTT. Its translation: CASSTRGTGNSPLHF. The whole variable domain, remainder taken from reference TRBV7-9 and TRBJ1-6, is DTGVSQNPRHKITKRGQNVTFRCDPISEHNRLYWYRQTLGQGPEFLTYFQNEAQLEKSRLLSDRFSAERPKGSFSTLEIQRTEQGDSAMYLCASSTRGTGNSPLHFGNGTRLTVT.

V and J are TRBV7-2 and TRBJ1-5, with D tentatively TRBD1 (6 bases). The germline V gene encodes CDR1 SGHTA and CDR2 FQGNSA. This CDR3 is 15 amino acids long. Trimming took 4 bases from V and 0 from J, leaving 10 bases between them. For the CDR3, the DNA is TGTGCCAGCAGCTCCGGACAGTATAGCAATCAGCCCCAGCATTTT. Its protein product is CASSSGQYSNQPQHF.

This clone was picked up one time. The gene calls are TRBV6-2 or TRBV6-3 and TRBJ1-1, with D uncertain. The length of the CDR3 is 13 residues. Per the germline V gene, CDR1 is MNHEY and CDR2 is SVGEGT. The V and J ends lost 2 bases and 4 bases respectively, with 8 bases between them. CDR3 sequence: CASSYAWGTEAFF. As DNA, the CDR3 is TGTGCCAGCAGTTACGCGTGGGGCACTGAAGCTTTCTTT.

CDR3 bases: TGCGCCAGCAGCCAGGCAGGGGCCTACTCTGGAAACACCATATATTTT. Translating it yields CASSQAGAYSGNTIYF. This chain connects TRBV4-1 to TRBJ1-3, with D maybe TRBD1 (6 bases). CDR3 length: 16 residues. V lost 3 bases and J lost 0, with 12 bases in between. Germline CDR1 reads MGHRA; CDR2 reads YSYEKL.

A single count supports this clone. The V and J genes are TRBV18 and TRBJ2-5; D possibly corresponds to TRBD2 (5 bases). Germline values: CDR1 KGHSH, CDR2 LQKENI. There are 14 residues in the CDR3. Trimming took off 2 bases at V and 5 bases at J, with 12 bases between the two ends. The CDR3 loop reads CASSPIGEGETQYF. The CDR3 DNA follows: TGTGCCAGCTCACCAATCGGGGAAGGGGAGACCCAGTACTTC.

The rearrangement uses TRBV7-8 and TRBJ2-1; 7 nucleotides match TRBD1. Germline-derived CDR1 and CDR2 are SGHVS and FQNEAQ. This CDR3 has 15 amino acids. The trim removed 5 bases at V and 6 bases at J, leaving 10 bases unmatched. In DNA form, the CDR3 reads TGTGCCAGCAGCGTACCGGGACAGAAGTTCAATGAGCAGTTCTTC. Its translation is CASSVPGQKFNEQFF. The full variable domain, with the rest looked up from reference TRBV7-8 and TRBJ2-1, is GAGVSQSPRYKVAKRGQDVALRCDPISGHVSLFWYQQALGQGPEFLTYFQNEAQLDKSGLPSDRFFAERPEGSVSTLKIQRTQQEDSAVYLCASSVPGQKFNEQFFGPGTRLTVL.

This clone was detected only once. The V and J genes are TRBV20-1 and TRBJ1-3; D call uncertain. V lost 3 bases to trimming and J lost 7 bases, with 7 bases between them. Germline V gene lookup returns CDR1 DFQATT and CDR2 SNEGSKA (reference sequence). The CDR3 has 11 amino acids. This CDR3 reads CSASLANTIYF. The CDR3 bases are TGCAGTGCTAGTCTAGCCAACACCATATATTTT.

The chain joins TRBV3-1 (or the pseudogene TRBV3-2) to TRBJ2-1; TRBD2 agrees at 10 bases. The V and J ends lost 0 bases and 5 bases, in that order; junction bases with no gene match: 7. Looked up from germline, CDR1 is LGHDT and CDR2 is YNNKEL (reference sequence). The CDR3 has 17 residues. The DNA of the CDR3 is TGTGCCAGCAGCCAAGAGTATGGTCTAGCGGGGGACAATGAGCAGTTCTTC. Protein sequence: CASSQEYGLAGDNEQFF.

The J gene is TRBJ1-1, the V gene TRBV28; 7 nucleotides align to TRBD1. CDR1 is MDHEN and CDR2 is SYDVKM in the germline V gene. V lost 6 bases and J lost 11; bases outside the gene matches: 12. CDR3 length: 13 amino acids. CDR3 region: CASSAGGREGAFF. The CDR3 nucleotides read TGTGCCAGCAGCGCAGGGGGACGCGAAGGGGCTTTCTTT.

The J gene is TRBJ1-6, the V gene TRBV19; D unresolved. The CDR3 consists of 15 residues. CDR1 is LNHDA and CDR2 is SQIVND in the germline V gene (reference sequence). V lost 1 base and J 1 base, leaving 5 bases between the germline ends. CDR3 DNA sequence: TGTGCCAGTAGTATAGCGGGGTCCTATAATTCACCCCTCCACTTT. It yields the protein CASSIAGSYNSPLHF.

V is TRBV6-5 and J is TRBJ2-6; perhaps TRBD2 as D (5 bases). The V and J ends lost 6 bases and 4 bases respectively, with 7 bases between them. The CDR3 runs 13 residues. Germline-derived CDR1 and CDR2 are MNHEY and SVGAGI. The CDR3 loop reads CASRTTGANVLTF. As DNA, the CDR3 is TGTGCCAGCAGGACTACAGGGGCCAACGTCCTGACTTTC.

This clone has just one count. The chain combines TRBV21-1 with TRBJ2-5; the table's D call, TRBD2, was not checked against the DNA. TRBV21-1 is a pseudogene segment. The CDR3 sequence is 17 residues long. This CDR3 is CASPGQRGGDLHETQYF. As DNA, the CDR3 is TGTGCCAGCCCCGGCCAGCGGGGGGGCGATCTCCATGAGACCCAGTACTTC.